This T cell receptor (beta chain) was found in a study of blood T cells in healthy people across ages. Through a sample-barcoded 5' primer and a J-beta primer mix, a second PCR was run for roughly 6 to 11 cycles. All samples gave at least 2.5 million CDR3-containing paired-end reads. TCRdb independently ran MiXCR on the 5' RACE reads; one entry per CDR3 protein. The table has approximately 580,000 distinct CDR3 sequences, around 24% seen once. Separately, the same data were catalogued under a study of T cells of mothers and their children.

Specimen: blood. This clonotype was sampled from a boy aged 5-17 years in good health.

Written as DNA, the CDR3 is TGTGCCAGCACCCATGGGACAGGGCGGTTCGAGCAGTACTTC. Translation: CASTHGTGRFEQYF. The genes are TRBV12-3 or TRBV12-4 and TRBJ2-7, with TRBD1 matching 9 bases. J was trimmed by 6 bases and V by 7 bases; bases with no gene match: 10. The CDR3 totals 14 residues.